This paragraph reports one TCR beta chain. Antigen specificity is unknown. The sample is drawn from a study of blood T cells in healthy people across ages. Together with a sample-barcoded 5' primer, a J-beta primer mix was included in a second PCR lasting about 6 to 11 cycles. MiXCR, applied by TCRdb to the 5' RACE reads, yields one record per CDR3 protein. The repertoire consists of 800,000 or so distinct CDR3 sequences, with around a quarter occurring once and the leading ten covering approximately 4%. Broader study findings: Among long-lived donors, naive CD4+ cells were more numerous and diversity higher than in aged donors.

The sample was also linked to a second study, of T cells of mothers and their children. That source notes: Healthy Caucasian mothers, three in number, and their six children were the donors. The M1S primer of the second PCR added sample barcodes and 2-4 random nucleotides. Several million TCR beta reads per child versus over 9 million per mother.

The material sequenced was blood. The sequence derives from a boy aged 10-17 years in good health.

This CDR3 reads CSARVHDRVYEQYF. CDR3 coding DNA: TGCAGTGCTAGAGTCCATGACAGGGTGTACGAGCAGTACTTC. The J gene is TRBJ2-7, the V gene TRBV20-1; 7 nucleotides align to TRBD1. CDR1 and CDR2 (germline): DFQATT, SNEGSKA (reference sequence). The CDR3 covers 14 residues. Losses at the gene ends were 1 base for V and 4 bases for J; bases not matched to a gene: 7.